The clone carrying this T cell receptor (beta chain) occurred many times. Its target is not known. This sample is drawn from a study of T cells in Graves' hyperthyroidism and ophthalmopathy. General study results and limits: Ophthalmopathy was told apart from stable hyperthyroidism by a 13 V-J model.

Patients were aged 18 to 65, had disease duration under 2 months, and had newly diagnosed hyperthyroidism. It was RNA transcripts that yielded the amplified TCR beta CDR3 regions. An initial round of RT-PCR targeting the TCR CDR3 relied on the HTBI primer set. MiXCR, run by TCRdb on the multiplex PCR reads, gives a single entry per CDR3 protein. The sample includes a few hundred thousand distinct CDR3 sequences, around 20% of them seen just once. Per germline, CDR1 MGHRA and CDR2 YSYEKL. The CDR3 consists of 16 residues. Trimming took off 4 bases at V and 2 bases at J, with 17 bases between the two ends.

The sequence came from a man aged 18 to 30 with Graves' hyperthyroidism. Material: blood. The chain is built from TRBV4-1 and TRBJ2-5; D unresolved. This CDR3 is CASSPSVVRGQETQYF. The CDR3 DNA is TGCGCCAGCAGCCCCTCTGTGGTGAGAGGACAAGAGACCCAGTACTTC.